This T cell receptor (beta chain) was found in a study of cytomegalovirus exposure and HLA in healthy donors. Sequencing was performed with immunoSEQ multiplex PCR; in TCRdb, only in-frame clones are kept and a portion is missing. The sample carries more than 85,000 clones, more than 70% recorded once. The length of the CDR3 is 17 residues. Germline CDR1 reads SGHTS; CDR2 reads YDEGEE. V trimming: 2 bases; J trimming: 3 bases; junction bases outside the gene matches: 10. The rearrangement links TRBV5-8 to TRBJ1-2; 10 nucleotides agree with TRBD1. This receptor was obtained from a woman between 18 and 29 years old in good health and CMV-seronegative. The sequencing input was PBMCs. The CDR3 DNA follows: TGTGCCAGCAGCTTCCCGGGACAGGGGCTTCTCTACTATGGCTACACCTTC. Encoded protein: CASSFPGQGLLYYGYTF.